This T cell receptor (beta chain) comes out of a study of blood T cell repertoires in COVID-19. Study in general: The study drew acute and convalescent COVID-19 samples from the United States, Italy and Spain. T cells, B-cell-depleted T cells, or PBMCs provided the cDNA or gDNA that served as material.

Per the original data handling: Estimated nucleated cell counts came from reference gene primer amplification. Measured with immunoSEQ multiplex PCR; TCRdb has only the in-frame clones, and not every one. The V and J calls and clone size are taken from that table; D and trimming were inferred from the DNA. The profile shows 200,000 to 250,000 clones, about 81% of them singletons. The V gene end was trimmed by 7 bases and the J gene end by 7 bases; junction bases not matched to a gene: 1. The CDR3 runs to 10 residues. The chain couples TRBV5-3 to TRBJ1-1; 7 bases fit TRBD1. TRBV5-3 is known as an ORF, though its function is uncertain. This receptor was identified in a woman aged 65 to 85 with COVID-19, enrolled during active disease. Sequenced: peripheral blood. The CDR3 DNA is TGTGCCAGACGACAGGGTGAAGCTTTCTTT. Protein: CARRQGEAFF.